These T cell receptor beta chains were read from a single sample in a study of response to subunit inactivated influenza vaccine. TCRdb re-analysed the RT-PCR reads in MiXCR, keeping a single row per CDR3 protein. This table holds around 710,000 distinct CDR3 sequences, 11% to 15% found once. This specimen consisted of PBMCs from blood, obtained 14 days before vaccination. All receptors derive from a man in his fifties or sixties who received an inactivated influenza vaccine. Both conserved end residues are part of each CDR3. D genes are given only for firm matches. Not every row has a clone size; where given, it reads once, few, many or a size class.

cdr3_aa cdr3_nt v_call clone_size d_call j_call
CAWSVNSNQPQHF TGTGCCTGGAGTGTCAATAGCAATCAGCCCCAGCATTTT TRBV30 few NA TRBJ1-5
CASSLERGGETQYF TGCGCCAGCAGCTTGGAACGGGGAGGAGAGACCCAGTACTTC TRBV11-2 many NA TRBJ2-5
CASSLANRVEETQYF TGTGCCAGCAGCTTGGCCAACAGGGTGGAAGAGACCCAGTACTTC TRBV5-6 NA NA TRBJ2-5
CASSLPQGGNEQFF TGTGCCAGCAGTTTACCCCAGGGGGGGAATGAGCAGTTCTTC TRBV12-3/TRBV12-4 few NA TRBJ2-1
CASSPEAGPSQETQYF TGTGCCAGCAGCCCTGAAGCGGGACCCTCCCAAGAGACCCAGTACTTC TRBV27 few TRBD2 TRBJ2-5
CASSRDRGRDTQYF TGTGCCAGCAGCCGGGACAGGGGGCGAGATACGCAGTATTTT TRBV7-9 NA TRBD1 TRBJ2-3
CSAEGDYRLFF TGCAGCGCTGAGGGGGACTACCGGTTGTTCTTC TRBV29-1 NA NA TRBJ2-1
CASSLLKGNNEQFF TGTGCCAGCAGCTTACTCAAAGGGAACAATGAGCAGTTCTTC TRBV7-2 NA NA TRBJ2-1
CASSLDREDPQTREKLFF TGTGCCAGCAGCTTAGATCGGGAGGACCCGCAAACCAGGGAAAAACTGTTTTTT TRBV11-2 few NA TRBJ1-4
CASSLMGTPGELFF TGTGCCAGCAGCTTAATGGGGACCCCCGGGGAGCTGTTTTTT TRBV11-2 NA NA TRBJ2-2
CASSPGPQRTDTQYF TGTGCCAGCAGCCCCGGGCCCCAAAGGACAGATACGCAGTATTTT TRBV7-3 few NA TRBJ2-3
CASGGDRQEGNQPQHF TGTGCCAGTGGTGGGGACAGGCAGGAAGGCAATCAGCCCCAGCATTTT TRBV19 NA TRBD1 TRBJ1-5
CASSQSGSNYGYTF TGTGCCAGCAGCCAATCAGGGTCTAACTATGGCTACACCTTC TRBV3-1 few NA TRBJ1-2
CASSPGTGGLIQYF TGTGCCAGCAGTCCCGGGACAGGAGGTTTAATTCAGTACTTC TRBV27 few TRBD1 TRBJ2-4
CSARASTGLLSYNEQFF TGCAGTGCTAGAGCCTCGACAGGGCTCCTTTCCTACAATGAGCAGTTCTTC TRBV20-1 few TRBD1 TRBJ2-1
CASSWERETQYF TGTGCCAGCAGCTGGGAGAGGGAGACCCAGTACTTC TRBV7-2 few NA TRBJ2-5
CASSVAGEEPDTQYF TGTGCCAGCAGCGTAGCGGGGGAGGAACCCGATACGCAGTATTTT TRBV9 few NA TRBJ2-3
CASSQAARAYAYNEQFF TGCGCCAGCAGCCAAGCGGCTCGAGCTTACGCCTACAATGAGCAGTTCTTC TRBV4-3 few NA TRBJ2-1
CASSLLSRAAKNEKLFF TGTGCCAGCAGCTTATTGTCACGGGCAGCCAAGAATGAAAAACTGTTTTTT TRBV7-6 few NA TRBJ1-4
CASSYSGLSTDTQYF TGTGCCAGCAGTTATAGCGGACTTAGCACAGATACGCAGTATTTT TRBV6-5 many NA TRBJ2-3
CSVPKPGLPANEQFF TGCAGCGTTCCCAAACCGGGACTACCAGCCAATGAGCAGTTCTTC TRBV29-1 NA TRBD2 TRBJ2-1
CASSPNRGPDPETQYF TGTGCCAGCAGCCCAAACAGGGGACCCGATCCAGAGACCCAGTACTTC TRBV7-9 NA TRBD1 TRBJ2-5
CASSVGRGINQPQHF TGTGCCAGCAGCGTGGGACGGGGGATCAATCAGCCCCAGCATTTT TRBV12-3/TRBV12-4 few NA TRBJ1-5
CSAWSLGIGNEQFF TGCAGTGCCTGGTCCCTGGGGATAGGGAATGAGCAGTTCTTC TRBV20-1 NA NA TRBJ2-1